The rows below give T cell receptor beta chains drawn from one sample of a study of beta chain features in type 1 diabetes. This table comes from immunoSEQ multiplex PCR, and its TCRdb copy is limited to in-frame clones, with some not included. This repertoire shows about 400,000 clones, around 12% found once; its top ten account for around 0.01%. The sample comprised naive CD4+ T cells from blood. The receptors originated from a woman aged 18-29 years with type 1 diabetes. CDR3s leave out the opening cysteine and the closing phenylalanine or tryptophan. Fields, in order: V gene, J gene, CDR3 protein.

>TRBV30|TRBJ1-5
AWSDRGNQPQH
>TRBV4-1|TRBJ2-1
ASTETTGTLAGAEQF
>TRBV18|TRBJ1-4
ASSPTGPTNEKLF
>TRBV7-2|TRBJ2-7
ASSTQGYEQY
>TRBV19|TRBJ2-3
ASSPPLSAQY
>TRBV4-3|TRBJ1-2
ASSGWATGDSYGYT
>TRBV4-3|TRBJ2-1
ASSQERLASSYNEQF
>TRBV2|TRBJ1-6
ASSEDSRANSPLH
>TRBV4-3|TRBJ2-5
ASSAEYTGGLVETQY
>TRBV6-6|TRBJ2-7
ASRYRVSVGEEQY
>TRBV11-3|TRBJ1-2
ASSHSGTGRGYT
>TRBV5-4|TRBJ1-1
ASSLGGGNTEAF
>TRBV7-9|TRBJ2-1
ASSLGTGEHEQF
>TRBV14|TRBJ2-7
ASSPGLAGGPYEQY
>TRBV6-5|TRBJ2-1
ASRSPSSYNEQF
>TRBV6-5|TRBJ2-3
ASSYSKRKDTQY
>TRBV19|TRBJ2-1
ASTPAGTGYNEQF
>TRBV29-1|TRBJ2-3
SVDGTSTDTQY
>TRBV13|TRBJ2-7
ASRRSGVLGQY
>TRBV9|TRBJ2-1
ASSVAAGPLNEQF
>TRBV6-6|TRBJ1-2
ASSYFPGMGYGYT
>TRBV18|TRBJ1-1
ASSFRDFTEAF
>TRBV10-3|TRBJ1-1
AIAAGESSTEAF
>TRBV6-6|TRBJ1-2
ASSSDRELDGYT
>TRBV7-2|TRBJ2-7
ASSLGASGPAYEQY